A selection of T cell receptor beta chains follows, all from one sample in a study of HIV-infected patients and healthy controls. TCRdb fed the 5' RACE reads into MiXCR, producing one record per CDR3 protein. Among about 64,000 distinct CDR3 sequences listed, roughly 19% were seen once. The specimen sequenced was CD4+ T cells from blood. Every receptor here comes from a human donor in good health. Both conserved end residues are part of each CDR3. D genes are given only for firm matches. A row's size may be missing; if present it is once, few, many or a size class.

D	V	size	J	DNA	CDR3
-	TRBV5-5	many	TRBJ1-1	TGTGCCAGCAGCTTGGGGGGGAACACTGAAGCTTTCTTT	CASSLGGNTEAFF
TRBD1	TRBV7-2	-	TRBJ1-5	TGTGCCAGCAGCTTAGCGGTGGACAGGGGAGGTAACAATCAGCCCCAGCATTTT	CASSLAVDRGGNNQPQHF
-	TRBV18	many	TRBJ2-1	TGTGCCAGCTCATCCTTTAGCGAGAATGAGCAGTTCTTC	CASSSFSENEQFF
TRBD1	TRBV12-3/TRBV12-4	-	TRBJ1-1	TGTGCCAGCAGTACTACAGGGGGAAAGATGTACACTGAAGCTTTCTTT	CASSTTGGKMYTEAFF
-	TRBV5-5	-	TRBJ1-4	TGTGCCAGCAGCCGGGCTTGGACACAAAATGAAAAACTGTTTTTT	CASSRAWTQNEKLFF
-	TRBV12-3/TRBV12-4	-	TRBJ1-1	TGTGCCAGCAGTTTACGGGGCATGAACACTGAAGCTTTCTTT	CASSLRGMNTEAFF
-	TRBV4-1	many	TRBJ2-3	TGCGCCAGCAGTTCCACAGATACGCAGTATTTT	CASSSTDTQYF
-	TRBV29-1	-	TRBJ1-2	TGCAGCGTTGGCCCTCTTGGGGGGAGGAATGGCTACACCTTC	CSVGPLGGRNGYTF
-	TRBV18	many	TRBJ1-5	TGTGCCAGCTCACCCGTCGCGCAGCCCCAGCATTTT	CASSPVAQPQHF
TRBD2	TRBV27	many	TRBJ2-3	TGTGCCAGCAGCTTAAGCGGGAGTCTTGCAGATACGCAGTATTTT	CASSLSGSLADTQYF
TRBD1	TRBV4-1	medium-sized	TRBJ1-4	TGCGCCAGCAGCCAAGGACAGGGGGCGGGAGAAAAACTGTTTTTT	CASSQGQGAGEKLFF
-	TRBV3-1	-	TRBJ2-2	TGTGCCAGCAGCCCACCGGGATCCTGGAACACCGGGGAGCTGTTTTTT	CASSPPGSWNTGELFF
-	TRBV19	few	TRBJ1-5	TGTGCCAGTAGCAAAACAGGGTTCAATCAGCCCCAGCATTTT	CASSKTGFNQPQHF
-	TRBV20-1	many	TRBJ2-3	TGCAGTGCCGTGGGACCCTTCGGGTCCCCAGATACGCAGTATTTT	CSAVGPFGSPDTQYF
TRBD1	TRBV20-1	-	TRBJ1-5	TGCAGTGCCACCTTGCTCGACAGGGGAAATCAGCCCCAGCATTTT	CSATLLDRGNQPQHF
TRBD2	TRBV11-2	-	TRBJ2-3	TGTGCCAGCAGCCCGTACCGCGGGAGAATAGGAGATACGCAGTATTTT	CASSPYRGRIGDTQYF